Given below is one T cell receptor (beta chain) in context. This record comes from a study of blood T cell repertoires in COVID-19. In the study overall: Researchers got acute and convalescent COVID-19 samples from the United States, Italy and Spain.

Only in-frame clones appear in the TCRdb table, and some are missing; sequencing was by immunoSEQ multiplex PCR. The data contain 35,000 to 45,000 clones, approximately 85% of them singletons. CDR3 size: 14 residues. Trimming removed 0 bases from V and 8 bases from J, with 12 bases in between. Germline CDR1 MNHEY, CDR2 SMNVEV (reference sequence). Source material: peripheral blood. This receptor was identified in a woman older than 75 with acute or convalescent COVID-19. The V and J genes are TRBV27 and TRBJ2-3; tentatively, D is TRBD1 (5 bases). The CDR3 DNA reads as TGTGCCAGCAGTTTATCCCTGCAGCAGGGTACGCAGTATTTT. Encoded protein: CASSLSLQQGTQYF.